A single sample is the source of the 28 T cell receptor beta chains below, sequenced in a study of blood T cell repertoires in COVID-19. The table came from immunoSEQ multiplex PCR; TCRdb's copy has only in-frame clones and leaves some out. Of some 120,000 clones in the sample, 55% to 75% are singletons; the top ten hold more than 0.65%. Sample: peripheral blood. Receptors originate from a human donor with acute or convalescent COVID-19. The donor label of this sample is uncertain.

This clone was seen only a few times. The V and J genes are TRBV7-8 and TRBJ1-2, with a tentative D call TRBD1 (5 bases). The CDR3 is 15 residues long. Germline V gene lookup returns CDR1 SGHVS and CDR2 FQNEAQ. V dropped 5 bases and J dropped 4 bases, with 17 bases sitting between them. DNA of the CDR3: TGTGCCAGCAGCCCCCGTGGAGGGGTCAGCTATGGCTACACCTTC. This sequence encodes CASSPRGGVSYGYTF.

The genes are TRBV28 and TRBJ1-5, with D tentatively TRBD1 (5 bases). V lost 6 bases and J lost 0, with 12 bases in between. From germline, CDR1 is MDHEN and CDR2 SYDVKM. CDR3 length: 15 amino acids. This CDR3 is CASSRGGVSNQPQHF. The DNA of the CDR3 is TGTGCCAGCAGCCGGGGGGGGGTTAGCAATCAGCCCCAGCATTTT.

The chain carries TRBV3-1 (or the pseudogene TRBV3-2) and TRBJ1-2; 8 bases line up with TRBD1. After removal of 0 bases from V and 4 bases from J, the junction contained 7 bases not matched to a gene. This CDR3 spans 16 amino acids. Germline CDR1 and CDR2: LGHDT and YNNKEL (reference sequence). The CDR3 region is CASSQDYRDRSYGYTF. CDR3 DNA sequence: TGTGCCAGCAGCCAAGACTACCGGGACAGGTCCTATGGCTACACCTTC.

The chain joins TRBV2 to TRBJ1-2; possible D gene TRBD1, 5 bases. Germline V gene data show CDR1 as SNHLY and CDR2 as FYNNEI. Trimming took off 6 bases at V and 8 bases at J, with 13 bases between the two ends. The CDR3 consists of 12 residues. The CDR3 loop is CASSVDSSGYTF. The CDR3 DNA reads TGTGCCAGCAGCGTTGACAGTTCGGGCTACACCTTC.

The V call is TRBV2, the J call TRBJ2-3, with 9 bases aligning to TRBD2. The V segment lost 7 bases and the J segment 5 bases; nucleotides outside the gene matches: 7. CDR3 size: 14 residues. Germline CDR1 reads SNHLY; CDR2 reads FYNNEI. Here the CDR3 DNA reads TGTGCCAGCAAACGGGCGGGGGGGATAGATACGCAGTATTTT. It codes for CASKRAGGIDTQYF.

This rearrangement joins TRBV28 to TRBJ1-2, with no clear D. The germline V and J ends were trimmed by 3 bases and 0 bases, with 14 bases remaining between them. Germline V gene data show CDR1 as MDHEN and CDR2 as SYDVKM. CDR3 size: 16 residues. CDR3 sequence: CASSFSRRDTNYGYTF. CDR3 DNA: TGTGCCAGCAGTTTTTCTCGTCGGGATACTAACTATGGCTACACCTTC.

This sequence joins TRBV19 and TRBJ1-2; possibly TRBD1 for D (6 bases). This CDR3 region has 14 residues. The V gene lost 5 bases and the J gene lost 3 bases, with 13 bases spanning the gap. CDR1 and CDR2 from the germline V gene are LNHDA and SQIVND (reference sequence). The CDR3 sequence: CASSSTGAYYGYTF. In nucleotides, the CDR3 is TGTGCCAGTAGTTCGACAGGCGCTTACTATGGCTACACCTTC.

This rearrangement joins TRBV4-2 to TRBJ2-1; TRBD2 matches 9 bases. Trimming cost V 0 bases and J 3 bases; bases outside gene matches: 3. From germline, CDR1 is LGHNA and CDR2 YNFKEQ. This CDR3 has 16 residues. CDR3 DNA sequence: TGTGCCAGCAGCCAAGAGGATAGCGGGGGCTACAATGAGCAGTTCTTC. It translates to CASSQEDSGGYNEQFF.

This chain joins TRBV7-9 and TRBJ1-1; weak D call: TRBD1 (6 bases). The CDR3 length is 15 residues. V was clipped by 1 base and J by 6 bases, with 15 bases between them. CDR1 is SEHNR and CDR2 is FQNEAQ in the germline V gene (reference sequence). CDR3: CASSLGPGRGAEAFF. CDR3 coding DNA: TGTGCCAGCAGCTTAGGCCCTGGCAGGGGCGCTGAAGCTTTCTTT.

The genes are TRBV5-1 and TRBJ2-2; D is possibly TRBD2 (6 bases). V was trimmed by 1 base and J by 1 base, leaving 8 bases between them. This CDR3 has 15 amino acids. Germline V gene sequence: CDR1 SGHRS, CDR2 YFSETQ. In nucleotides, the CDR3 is TGCGCCAGCAGCTTGTGGGGGGAGAACACCGGGGAGCTGTTTTTT. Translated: CASSLWGENTGELFF.

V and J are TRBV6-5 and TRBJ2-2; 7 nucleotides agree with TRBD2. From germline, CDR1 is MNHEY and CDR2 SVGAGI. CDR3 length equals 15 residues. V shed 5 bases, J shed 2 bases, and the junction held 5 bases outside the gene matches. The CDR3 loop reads CASSRDYRNTGELFF. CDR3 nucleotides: TGTGCCAGCAGTCGGGACTATCGAAACACCGGGGAGCTGTTTTTT.

The CDR3 spells CSVCRDSSTDTQYF. In DNA form, the CDR3 reads TGCAGCGTCTGCAGGGACAGCAGCACAGATACGCAGTATTTT. This chain joins TRBV29-1 and TRBJ2-3; 7 bases align to TRBD1. Trimming cost V 6 bases and J 0 bases; bases outside gene matches: 6. The CDR3 covers 14 residues. Germline assignment: CDR1 SQVTM and CDR2 ANQGSEA.

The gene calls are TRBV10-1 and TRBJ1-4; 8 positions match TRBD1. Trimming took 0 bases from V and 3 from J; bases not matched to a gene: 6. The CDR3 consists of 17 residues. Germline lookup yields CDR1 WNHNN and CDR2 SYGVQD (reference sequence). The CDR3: CASSESTGAVANEKLFF. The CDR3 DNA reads TGCGCCAGCAGTGAGTCGACAGGGGCGGTGGCTAATGAAAAACTGTTTTTT.

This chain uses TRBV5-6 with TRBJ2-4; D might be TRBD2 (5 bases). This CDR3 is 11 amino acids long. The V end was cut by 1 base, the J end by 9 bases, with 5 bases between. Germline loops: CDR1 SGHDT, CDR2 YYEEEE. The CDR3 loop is CASSLRGIQYF. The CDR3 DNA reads TGTGCCAGCAGCTTGCGGGGCATTCAGTACTTC.

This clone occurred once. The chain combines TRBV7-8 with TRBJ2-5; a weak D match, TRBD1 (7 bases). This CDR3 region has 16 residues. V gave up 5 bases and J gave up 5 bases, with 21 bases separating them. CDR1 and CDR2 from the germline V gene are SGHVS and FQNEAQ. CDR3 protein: CASSEYRAPGGETQYF. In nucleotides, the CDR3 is TGTGCCAGCAGCGAGTACAGGGCGCCAGGGGGGGAGACCCAGTACTTC.

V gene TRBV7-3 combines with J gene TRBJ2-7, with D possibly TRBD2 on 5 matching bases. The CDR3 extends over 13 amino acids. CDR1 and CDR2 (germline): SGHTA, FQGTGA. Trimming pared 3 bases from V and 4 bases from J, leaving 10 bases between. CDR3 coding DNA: TGTGCCAGCAGCTTCACTCGGGGATACGAGCAGTACTTC. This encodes CASSFTRGYEQYF.

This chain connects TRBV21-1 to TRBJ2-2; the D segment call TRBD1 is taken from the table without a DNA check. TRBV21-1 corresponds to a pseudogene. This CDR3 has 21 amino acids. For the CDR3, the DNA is TGTGCCAGCAGCAAAGGAGAGAGTATGGGACAGGTCGTGCGGGGCACCGGGGAGCTGTTTTTT. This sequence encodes CASSKGESMGQVVRGTGELFF.

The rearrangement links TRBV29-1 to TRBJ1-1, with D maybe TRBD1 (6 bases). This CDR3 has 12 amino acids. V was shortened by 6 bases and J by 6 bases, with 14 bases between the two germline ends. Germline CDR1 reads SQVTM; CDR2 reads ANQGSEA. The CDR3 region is CSVYRGGAEAFF. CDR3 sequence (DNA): TGCAGCGTCTATCGAGGGGGGGCTGAAGCTTTCTTT.

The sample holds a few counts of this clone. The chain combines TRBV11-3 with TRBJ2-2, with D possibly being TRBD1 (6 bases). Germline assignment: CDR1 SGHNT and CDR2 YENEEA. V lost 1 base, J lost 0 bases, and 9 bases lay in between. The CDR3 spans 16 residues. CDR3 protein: CASSLVGGPNTGELFF. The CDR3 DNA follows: TGTGCCAGCAGCTTAGTTGGGGGCCCGAACACCGGGGAGCTGTTTTTT.

The CDR3 DNA follows: TGTGCCAGCAGCCAAGGTCTTTTCGGGGGTAGGAGAACCGGGGAGCTGTTTTTT. Amino acid sequence: CASSQGLFGGRRTGELFF. The V gene is TRBV14, the J gene TRBJ2-2; D may be TRBD2 (6 bases). Trimming removed 1 base from V and 5 bases from J, with 20 bases in between. This CDR3 is 18 amino acids long. The germline V gene has CDR1 SGHDN and CDR2 FVKESK.

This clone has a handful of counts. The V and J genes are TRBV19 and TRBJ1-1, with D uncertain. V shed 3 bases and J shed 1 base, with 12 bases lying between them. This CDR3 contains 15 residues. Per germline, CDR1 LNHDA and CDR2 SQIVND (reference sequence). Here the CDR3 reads CASSIPYSGNTEAFF. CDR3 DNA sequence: TGTGCCAGTAGTATTCCTTATTCAGGGAACACTGAAGCTTTCTTT. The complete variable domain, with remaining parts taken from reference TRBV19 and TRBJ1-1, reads DGGITQSPKYLFRKEGQNVTLSCEQNLNHDAMYWYRQDPGQGLRLIYYSQIVNDFQKGDIAEGYSVSREKKESFPLTVTSAQKNPTAFYLCASSIPYSGNTEAFFGQGTRLTVV.

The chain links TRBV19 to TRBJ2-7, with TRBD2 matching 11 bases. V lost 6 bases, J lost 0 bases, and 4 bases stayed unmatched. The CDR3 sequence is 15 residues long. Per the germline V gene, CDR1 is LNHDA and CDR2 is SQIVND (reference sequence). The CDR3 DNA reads TGTGCCAGTAGGGGACTAGCGGAGAGCTCCTACGAGCAGTACTTC. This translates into CASRGLAESSYEQYF.

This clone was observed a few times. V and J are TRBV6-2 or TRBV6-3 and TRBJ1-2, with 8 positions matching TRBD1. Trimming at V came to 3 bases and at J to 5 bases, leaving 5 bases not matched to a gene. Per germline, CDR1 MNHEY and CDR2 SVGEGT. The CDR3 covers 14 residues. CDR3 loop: CASSYLDREYGYTF. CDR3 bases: TGTGCCAGCAGTTATCTGGACAGGGAGTATGGCTACACCTTC.

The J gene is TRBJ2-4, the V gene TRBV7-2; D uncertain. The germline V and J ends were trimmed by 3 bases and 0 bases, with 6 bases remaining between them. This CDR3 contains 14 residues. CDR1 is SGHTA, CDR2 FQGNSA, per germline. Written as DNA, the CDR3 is TGTGCCAGCAGCTTGCAGTCAGCCAAAAACATTCAGTACTTC. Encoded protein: CASSLQSAKNIQYF.

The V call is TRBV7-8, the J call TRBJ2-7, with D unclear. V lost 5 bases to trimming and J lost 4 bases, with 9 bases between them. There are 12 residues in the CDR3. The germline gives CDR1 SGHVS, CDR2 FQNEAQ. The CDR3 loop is CASSPVFYEQYF. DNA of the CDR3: TGTGCCAGCAGCCCCGTCTTTTACGAGCAGTACTTC.

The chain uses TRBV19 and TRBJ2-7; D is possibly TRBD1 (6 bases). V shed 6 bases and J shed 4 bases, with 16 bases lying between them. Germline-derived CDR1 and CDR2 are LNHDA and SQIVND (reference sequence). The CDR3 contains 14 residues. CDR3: CASSLQGFDYEQYF. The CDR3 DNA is TGTGCCAGTAGCCTACAGGGATTTGATTACGAGCAGTACTTC.

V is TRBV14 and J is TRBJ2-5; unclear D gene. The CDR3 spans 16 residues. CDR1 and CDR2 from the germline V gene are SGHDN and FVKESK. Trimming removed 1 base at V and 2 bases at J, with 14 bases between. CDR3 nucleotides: TGTGCCAGCAGCCAAGGGAGTTTGAGGTGGCAAGAGACCCAGTACTTC. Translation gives CASSQGSLRWQETQYF. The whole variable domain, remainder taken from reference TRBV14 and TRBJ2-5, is EAGVTQFPSHSVIEKGQTVTLRCDPISGHDNLYWYRRVMGKEIKFLLHFVKESKQDESGMPNNRFLAERTGGTYSTLKVQPAELEDSGVYFCASSQGSLRWQETQYFGPGTRLLVL.

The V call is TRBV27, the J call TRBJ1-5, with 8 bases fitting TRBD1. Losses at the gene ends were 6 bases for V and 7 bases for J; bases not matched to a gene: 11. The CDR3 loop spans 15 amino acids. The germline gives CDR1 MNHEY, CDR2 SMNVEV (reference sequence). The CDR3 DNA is TGTGCCAGCAGAAAGACAGGGGTGATCGGACAGCCCCAGCATTTT. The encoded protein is CASRKTGVIGQPQHF.